This entry lists 32 T cell receptor beta chains sequenced from one sample in a study of blood T cell repertoires in COVID-19. Clones were read by immunoSEQ multiplex PCR, and TCRdb kept only the in-frame ones, dropping some. The sample includes some 61,000 clones, 70% to 90% seen only once; the top ten take roughly 1.5%. Sequenced sample: peripheral blood. The receptors here all came from a man aged 55 to 70 with acute or convalescent COVID-19.

The V gene is TRBV3-1 (or the pseudogene TRBV3-2), the J gene TRBJ2-2; TRBD2 agrees at 16 bases. Germline CDR1 and CDR2: LGHDT and YNNKEL (reference sequence). V was pared by 4 bases and J by 6 bases, with 5 bases of the junction left unmatched. This CDR3 is built from 17 residues. This chain's CDR3 is CASSRPGLAGGPGELFF. The CDR3 DNA sequence: TGTGCCAGCAGCCGACCGGGACTAGCGGGGGGGCCCGGGGAGCTGTTTTTT.

This chain joins TRBV4-1 and TRBJ1-1; D gene unclear. Germline lookup yields CDR1 MGHRA and CDR2 YSYEKL. Trimming left V 0 bases short and J 7 bases short, with 6 bases between. This CDR3 spans 12 amino acids. CDR3 region: CASSQESFEAFF. The CDR3 nucleotides read TGCGCCAGCAGCCAAGAGTCTTTTGAAGCTTTCTTT.

V and J are TRBV6-5 and TRBJ1-5, with 9 bases that match TRBD1. This CDR3 region has 15 residues. Losses at the gene ends were 4 bases for V and 3 bases for J; bases not matched to a gene: 4. The germline CDR1 and CDR2 sequences are MNHEY and SVGAGI. The CDR3 region is CASSWTGENNQPQHF. CDR3 DNA sequence: TGTGCCAGCAGTTGGACAGGGGAGAACAATCAGCCCCAGCATTTT.

The V and J genes are TRBV5-1 and TRBJ2-7, with 10 bases lining up with TRBD1. This CDR3 is built from 13 residues. Germline CDR1 and CDR2: SGHRS and YFSETQ. Trimming removed 5 bases from V and 6 bases from J; junction bases left unmatched: 5. CDR3 amino acids: CASSEGQGFEQYF. CDR3 nucleotides: TGCGCCAGCAGTGAGGGACAGGGGTTCGAGCAGTACTTC.

The CDR3 protein is CASTRNYGYTF. The CDR3, as DNA: TGTGCCAGCACGAGGAACTATGGCTACACCTTC. The rearrangement joins TRBV6-5 to TRBJ1-2; D remains ambiguous. In germline, CDR1 is MNHEY, CDR2 SVGAGI. Trimming left V 7 bases short and J 2 bases short, with 5 bases between. The CDR3 is made up of 11 amino acids.

The chain combines TRBV27 with TRBJ2-7; the match to TRBD1 covers 7 bases. Trimming at V came to 5 bases and at J to 2 bases, leaving 9 bases not matched to a gene. The CDR3 runs to 15 residues. CDR1 and CDR2 from the germline V gene are MNHEY and SMNVEV (reference sequence). The CDR3 nucleotides read TGTGCCAGCAGTGGGACCGGGACAGTTCCCTACGAGCAGTACTTC. Protein sequence: CASSGTGTVPYEQYF.

This clone ranks as medium-sized. The same CDR3 also results from other DNA sequences found in this sample. The genes are TRBV6-5 and TRBJ1-3, with TRBD1 as a possible D gene (6 bases). The germline V and J ends were trimmed by 6 bases and 2 bases, with 8 bases remaining between them. Per the germline V gene, CDR1 is MNHEY and CDR2 is SVGAGI. The length of the CDR3 is 13 residues. Here the CDR3 DNA reads TGTGCCAGCAGGGCAGGGGCTGGAAACACCATATATTTT. It is translated as CASRAGAGNTIYF.

Only one count was recorded for this clone. The genes are TRBV10-3 and TRBJ2-7, with TRBD2 matching over 8 bases. The CDR3 sequence is 12 residues long. Germline CDR1 reads ENHRY; CDR2 reads SYGVKD. Trimming removed 11 bases from V and 4 bases from J; junction bases left unmatched: 7. Here the CDR3 reads CASGGDSYEQYF. DNA of the CDR3: TGTGCCTCGGGGGGGGACTCGTACGAGCAGTACTTC.

CDR3 DNA: TGTGCCAGCAGCTTCGCCGGACAGGGGTACACTGAAGCTTTCTTT. Translated: CASSFAGQGYTEAFF. V gene TRBV7-9 combines with J gene TRBJ1-1; 9 bases match TRBD1. Germline V gene sequence: CDR1 SEHNR, CDR2 FQNEAQ (reference sequence). CDR3 length equals 15 residues. The V segment lost 3 bases and the J segment 3 bases; nucleotides outside the gene matches: 5.

The V call is TRBV27, the J call TRBJ2-7; TRBD1 agrees at 10 bases. J was trimmed by 4 bases and V by 6 bases; bases with no gene match: 6. This CDR3 has 14 residues. Looked up from germline, CDR1 is MNHEY and CDR2 is SMNVEV (reference sequence). The CDR3 DNA sequence: TGTGCCAGCAGCCGAGGGACAGGGGAATACGAGCAGTACTTC. Amino acids: CASSRGTGEYEQYF.

The chain has TRBV7-9 and TRBJ1-3, with a tentative D call TRBD1 (6 bases). Per the germline V gene, CDR1 is SEHNR and CDR2 is FQNEAQ (reference sequence). The CDR3 runs to 15 residues. V was clipped by 6 bases and J by 3 bases, with 15 bases between them. Here the CDR3 DNA reads TGTGCCAGCAGTTGGATTTCAGGGGATGGAAACACCATATATTTT. This encodes CASSWISGDGNTIYF.

The rearrangement links TRBV6-4 to TRBJ2-7; 7 nucleotides match TRBD2. This CDR3 spans 17 amino acids. The germline CDR1 and CDR2 sequences are MRHNA and SNTAGT. Losses at the gene ends were 9 bases for V and 3 bases for J; bases not matched to a gene: 20. CDR3 sequence reads: CARPETSSLGFVYEQYF. In DNA, the CDR3 is TGTGCCAGGCCCGAGACTAGCTCCCTTGGGTTTGTCTACGAGCAGTACTTC.

The V and J genes are TRBV7-9 and TRBJ1-1; 10 nucleotides align to TRBD1. CDR3 length: 14 amino acids. The germline V gene encodes CDR1 SEHNR and CDR2 FQNEAQ (reference sequence). J gave up 3 bases and V 9 bases, and 7 bases lay outside the gene matches. The CDR3: CASNPGQGYTEAFF. DNA for the CDR3: TGTGCCAGTAACCCGGGACAGGGGTACACTGAAGCTTTCTTT.

This chain joins TRBV2 and TRBJ1-4; tentative D call: TRBD1 (5 bases). CDR3 length: 14 amino acids. Trimming removed 4 bases from V and 6 bases from J, with 12 bases in between. Germline CDR1 is SNHLY and CDR2 is FYNNEI. CDR3 DNA sequence: TGTGCCAGCAGTGGCGGGACGTCAGATGAAAAACTGTTTTTT. The encoded protein is CASSGGTSDEKLFF.

This clone is categorized as medium-sized. This chain connects TRBV7-9 to TRBJ2-7; weak D call: TRBD1 (5 bases). The germline gives CDR1 SEHNR, CDR2 FQNEAQ (reference sequence). Between the trimmed V and J ends, which lost 3 bases and 6 bases, there was a span of 9 bases. The CDR3 is 12 amino acids. Written as DNA, the CDR3 is TGTGCCAGCAGCTTCGACAGAAGCGAGCAGTACTTC. Translation: CASSFDRSEQYF.

The chain is built from TRBV7-2 and TRBJ1-5; D is unresolved. This CDR3 is 13 amino acids long. From germline, CDR1 is SGHTA and CDR2 FQGNSA. The V end lost 6 bases, the J end lost 3 bases, and 9 bases lay between the germline ends. For the CDR3, the DNA is TGTGCCAGCAGTAAAGACACCAATCAGCCCCAGCATTTT. Residues: CASSKDTNQPQHF.

The chain couples TRBV18 to TRBJ2-5; 12 bases map to TRBD2. Germline trimming cut 4 bases from V and 1 base from J; bases unmatched to any gene: 7. Germline-derived CDR1 and CDR2 are KGHSH and LQKENI. The CDR3 runs 17 residues. CDR3 bases: TGTGCCAGCTCACTACGAAGGACTAGCGGGGTCCAAGAGACCCAGTACTTC. It specifies CASSLRRTSGVQETQYF. The full variable domain, rest sourced from reference TRBV18 and TRBJ2-5, is NAGVMQNPRHLVRRRGQEARLRCSPMKGHSHVYWYRQLPEEGLKFMVYLQKENIIDESGMPKERFSAEFPKEGPSILRIQQVVRGDSAAYFCASSLRRTSGVQETQYFGPGTRLLVL.

The gene calls are TRBV5-1 and TRBJ2-5, with 12 nucleotides matching TRBD2. The junction had 14 bases not matched to a gene; V was cut back by 3 bases and J by 5 bases. CDR1 SGHRS and CDR2 YFSETQ come from the germline V gene. The CDR3 consists of 18 residues. In DNA form, the CDR3 reads TGCGCCAGCAGCTCCAAAATAGGACTAGCGGGGATCGTTGAGACCCAGTACTTC. Protein product: CASSSKIGLAGIVETQYF.

V and J are TRBV6-6 and TRBJ1-2; 7 nucleotides align to TRBD1. Germline V CDR1 and CDR2: MNHNY, SVGAGI (reference sequence). CDR3 length: 20 amino acids. The V and J ends lost 6 bases and 0 bases, in that order; junction bases with no gene match: 22. CDR3 DNA sequence: TGTGCCAGCAGCTTAAAAGGGGAACTAGGAGCAGGGGGAGCTAACTATGGCTACACCTTC. Its translation: CASSLKGELGAGGANYGYTF.

V usage is TRBV7-9 and J usage is TRBJ2-1, with a tentative D call TRBD2 (5 bases). The CDR3 is made up of 15 amino acids. Looked up from germline, CDR1 is SEHNR and CDR2 is FQNEAQ (reference sequence). The V end was cut by 5 bases, the J end by 0 bases, with 11 bases between. The CDR3 coding sequence is TGTGCCAGCAGCCCCCCGGGGAGCTCCTACAATGAGCAGTTCTTC. It codes for CASSPPGSSYNEQFF.

The rearrangement links TRBV7-9 to TRBJ1-4; no firm D call. V was clipped by 5 bases and J by 0 bases, with 10 bases between them. Per the germline V gene, CDR1 is SEHNR and CDR2 is FQNEAQ (reference sequence). CDR3 length: 15 amino acids. The CDR3 loop reads CASSPGWATNEKLFF. The CDR3 nucleotides are TGTGCCAGCAGCCCAGGATGGGCAACTAATGAAAAACTGTTTTTT. The full variable domain, in which reference TRBV7-9 and TRBJ1-4 provide the parts outside the CDR3, is DTGVSQNPRHKITKRGQNVTFRCDPISEHNRLYWYRQTLGQGPEFLTYFQNEAQLEKSRLLSDRFSAERPKGSFSTLEIQRTEQGDSAMYLCASSPGWATNEKLFFGSGTQLSVL.

This chain uses TRBV10-3 with TRBJ1-1; D is uncertain. Germline V gene lookup returns CDR1 ENHRY and CDR2 SYGVKD. The ends were cut back, 0 bases at V and 5 bases at J, with 7 bases in the middle. The length of the CDR3 is 13 residues. This CDR3 is CAISESRGTEAFF. As DNA, the CDR3 is TGTGCCATCAGTGAGTCGAGAGGAACTGAAGCTTTCTTT.

This chain connects TRBV29-1 to TRBJ1-1; 7 bases fit TRBD1. Per germline, CDR1 SQVTM and CDR2 ANQGSEA. The CDR3 length is 13 residues. Trimming cost V 3 bases and J 1 base; bases outside gene matches: 2. CDR3 in DNA: TGCAGCGTTGACGCAGGGGGGAACACTGAAGCTTTCTTT. Translated, it gives CSVDAGGNTEAFF. The variable domain in full, with the rest retrieved from reference TRBV29-1 and TRBJ1-1, is SAVISQKPSRDICQRGTSLTIQCQVDSQVTMMFWYRQQPGQSLTLIATANQGSEATYESGFVIDKFPISRPNLTFSTLTVSNMSPEDSSIYLCSVDAGGNTEAFFGQGTRLTVV.

The chain is built from TRBV2 and TRBJ2-1, with 10 bases identical to TRBD1. Germline CDR1 and CDR2: SNHLY and FYNNEI. The CDR3 extends over 18 amino acids. V gave up 1 base and J gave up 9 bases; unmatched junction bases: 15. Here the CDR3 reads CASSEGYGTGVKGIEQFF. The CDR3 region has the DNA TGTGCCAGCAGTGAAGGTTACGGGACAGGGGTTAAGGGTATTGAGCAGTTCTTC.

This sequence joins TRBV11-2 and TRBJ1-1, with TRBD1 matching 9 bases. Germline V CDR1 and CDR2: SGHAT, FQNNGV. The V gene end was trimmed by 1 base and the J gene end by 4 bases; junction bases not matched to a gene: 4. The CDR3 consists of 15 residues. The DNA of the CDR3 is TGTGCCAGCAGCTTAGTTACAGGGGGCGGCACTGAAGCTTTCTTT. Amino acids: CASSLVTGGGTEAFF.

This chain uses TRBV30 with TRBJ1-1; the D gene is possibly TRBD1 (5 bases). The CDR3 runs 14 residues. Germline CDR1 GTSNPN, CDR2 SVGIG (reference sequence). V was trimmed by 4 bases and J by 5 bases, leaving 17 bases between them. The DNA for the CDR3 is TGTGCCTGGACTCAGGGCCGGGCACAAACTGAAGCTTTCTTT. Protein sequence: CAWTQGRAQTEAFF.

The chain is built from TRBV2 and TRBJ1-1; 9 bases match TRBD1. With 4 bases clipped from V and 4 bases from J, the junction kept 4 bases outside the gene matches. Germline lookup yields CDR1 SNHLY and CDR2 FYNNEI. CDR3 length: 14 residues. The chain's CDR3 is CASSGQGGSTEAFF. DNA for the CDR3: TGTGCCAGCAGTGGACAGGGGGGTAGCACTGAAGCTTTCTTT.

The chain has TRBV30 and TRBJ1-4; 9 bases are shared with TRBD1. V lost 4 bases, J lost 8 bases, and 11 bases stayed unmatched. There are 15 residues in the CDR3. Germline CDR1 GTSNPN, CDR2 SVGIG (reference sequence). CDR3 residues: CAWNTGTGLLEKLFF. CDR3 DNA: TGTGCCTGGAACACCGGGACAGGGCTTTTGGAAAAACTGTTTTTT.

The chain joins TRBV5-1 to TRBJ2-1; D is possibly TRBD2 (5 bases). The germline V and J ends were trimmed by 4 bases and 3 bases, with 11 bases remaining between them. The CDR3 has 14 amino acids. Germline CDR1 SGHRS, CDR2 YFSETQ. The CDR3 here is CASSPPGSYNEQFF. CDR3 nucleotide sequence: TGCGCCAGCAGCCCCCCGGGGAGCTACAATGAGCAGTTCTTC. The full variable domain, rest sourced from reference TRBV5-1 and TRBJ2-1, is KAGVTQTPRYLIKTRGQQVTLSCSPISGHRSVSWYQQTPGQGLQFLFEYFSETQRNKGNFPGRFSGRQFSNSRSEMNVSTLELGDSALYLCASSPPGSYNEQFFGPGTRLTVL.

The chain employs TRBV28 and TRBJ2-3; D gene unclear. From germline, CDR1 is MDHEN and CDR2 SYDVKM. The CDR3 consists of 15 residues. The V gene lost 8 bases and the J gene lost 4 bases, with 19 bases spanning the gap. CDR3 bases: TGTGCCAGCTGTGAGGCCCTCTCGGCGGCAGATACGCAGTATTTT. Its translation is CASCEALSAADTQYF.

The genes are TRBV5-8 and TRBJ1-2; D perhaps matches TRBD1 (6 bases). Germline V gives CDR1 SGHTS, CDR2 YDEGEE. The CDR3 has 15 amino acids. V was trimmed by 4 bases and J by 6 bases, leaving 19 bases between them. The DNA of the CDR3 is TGTGCCAGCAGCGATACATGGACAGACGCCGATGGCTACACCTTC. Amino acids: CASSDTWTDADGYTF.

The V and J genes are TRBV24-1 and TRBJ2-3; TRBD2 agrees at 8 bases. The CDR3 consists of 15 residues. V was pared by 4 bases and J by 5 bases, with 7 bases of the junction left unmatched. Germline V gene sequence: CDR1 KGHDR, CDR2 SFDVKD. This chain's CDR3 is CATSDPGTREDTQYF. In DNA, the CDR3 is TGTGCCACCAGTGACCCCGGGACTAGGGAAGATACGCAGTATTTT.